Reported below is one T cell receptor beta chain. Its antigen is still unknown. The repertoire was sequenced with immunoSEQ multiplex PCR; TCRdb's copy has only in-frame clones and lacks some. The sample yields about 19,000 clones, around 90% seen once. The data belong to a study of graft-versus-host responses after intestinal transplantation. Study-level background: Multivisceral, liver-intestinal, or isolated intestinal grafts went to recipients. Recipients across the board were started on anti-thymocyte globulin induction, then kept on tacrolimus and steroids for two to four years. Notes on the study in general: The authors found GvH clones in recipient marrow, some appearing first in ileum or blood. An association linked early post-transplant HvG declines with peak circulating GvH clone levels.

The germline V and J ends were trimmed by 2 bases and 0 bases, with 4 bases remaining between them. Germline V gives CDR1 MNHNY, CDR2 SVGAGI (reference sequence). This CDR3 is built from 14 residues. V gene TRBV6-6 combines with J gene TRBJ1-4; D is uncertain. The TCR was taken from a human patient who received an intestinal transplant, so some T cells may come from the graft donor. The source was PBMCs, collected around 350 days after transplant. CDR3 region: CASSYGTTNEKLFF. The CDR3 DNA reads as TGTGCCAGCAGTTACGGTACAACTAATGAAAAACTGTTTTTT.